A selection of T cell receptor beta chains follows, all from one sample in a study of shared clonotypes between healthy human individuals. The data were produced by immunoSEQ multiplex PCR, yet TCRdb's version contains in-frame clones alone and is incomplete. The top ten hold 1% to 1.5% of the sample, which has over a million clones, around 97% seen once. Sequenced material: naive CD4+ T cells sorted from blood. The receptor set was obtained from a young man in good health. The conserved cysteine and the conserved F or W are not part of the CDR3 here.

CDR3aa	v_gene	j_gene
ASSPRGAGTDTQY	TRBV18	TRBJ2-3
ASSLWVMGANQPQH	TRBV28	TRBJ1-5
ASSYPGGRAPEQF	TRBV6-6	TRBJ2-1
ASSEQGRTGNTIY	TRBV2	TRBJ1-3
SAPLAREGHTDTQY	TRBV29-1	TRBJ2-3
ASSSSGRLGNEQF	TRBV11-3	TRBJ2-1
ASSQAGLDTQY	TRBV4-3	TRBJ2-3
ASSSAKGAILYEQY	TRBV7-9	TRBJ2-7
ASSRSGGSYEQY	TRBV28	TRBJ2-7
ASSLDGQGYGYT	TRBV5-1	TRBJ1-2
ASREILGDTEAF	TRBV5-1	TRBJ1-1
ASSSKGLNTGELF	TRBV18	TRBJ2-2
ASSFETVIKKSSYNEQF	TRBV5-1	TRBJ2-1
ASQEGGSNYGYT	TRBV5-1	TRBJ1-2
ASSLPAGGSDTQY	TRBV27	TRBJ2-3
ASSLSPTYEQY	TRBV28	TRBJ2-7
ASSSTAGVVETQY	TRBV18	TRBJ2-5
ASSFWGRSSYEQY	TRBV28	TRBJ2-7
ASSLRRPSWETQY	TRBV27	TRBJ2-5
ASSPPHLLGGTQY	TRBV7-2	TRBJ2-5
ASSADGNNEQF	TRBV7-3	TRBJ2-1
ASSLAGQGLNIQY	TRBV5-1	TRBJ2-4
ASSRGDRGQF	TRBV14	TRBJ2-1
ASSYPTDGRGAT	TRBV6-6	TRBJ1-2
SVVVPGTDTQY	TRBV29-1	TRBJ2-3
ASTFSGIAGNEQF	TRBV6-6	TRBJ2-1
ASSLLGRNYEQY	TRBV5-4	TRBJ2-7
ASSRGEDEKLF	TRBV18	TRBJ1-4
ASSEGGQGGYGYT	TRBV2	TRBJ1-2
ASTPGDRGTYEQY	TRBV5-1	TRBJ2-7
ASNGGPLTDTQY	TRBV2	TRBJ2-3
ASSYSARVGNEQF	TRBV6-6	TRBJ2-1
ASTKFRQGVSVTEAF	TRBV7-2	TRBJ1-1
ASSPPRGLDEQF	TRBV18	TRBJ2-1
ASTPPGYNEQF	TRBV6-5	TRBJ2-1
ATSRVVGVRTYEQY	TRBV15	TRBJ2-7
ASRYTGLGGTEAF	TRBV27	TRBJ1-1
ASSLKGTDSGANVLT	TRBV27	TRBJ2-6
ASRGTGGAQPQH	TRBV6-1	TRBJ1-5
ASSTAGEVGTEAF	TRBV7-3	TRBJ1-1
ASSESGVMNTEAF	TRBV6-1	TRBJ1-1
ASSLPGAGSYEQY	TRBV28	TRBJ2-7
ASSQAMGLPLLNEQF	TRBV19	TRBJ2-1
ASSLPAQGAGGYT	TRBV5-1	TRBJ1-2
ASKLGGQAPEQY	TRBV6-5	TRBJ2-7
ASSVVGREFGELF	TRBV9	TRBJ2-2
ASSFQRRNQETQY	TRBV27	TRBJ2-5
AISRDRANQPQH	TRBV10-3	TRBJ1-5
ASRSGGTSNEKLF	TRBV5-1	TRBJ1-4
ASSVRGDTDTQY	TRBV9	TRBJ2-3
ASWGERQPIPSEQY	TRBV21-1	TRBJ2-7
SARGMYEQF	TRBV20-1	TRBJ2-1
ATSDLAGVGEQY	TRBV15	TRBJ2-7
ASSLPGRIYEQY	TRBV7-2	TRBJ2-7
ASSLTSGGRGYT	TRBV6-5	TRBJ1-2